A single sample is the source of the 20 T cell receptor beta chains below, sequenced in a study of cytomegalovirus exposure and HLA in healthy donors. Assay used: immunoSEQ multiplex PCR; TCRdb lists only in-frame clones, some missing. The sample contains around 300,000 clones, 70% to 90% of which appear only once. Sequencing was done on a sample of PBMCs. The receptors were gathered from a young man in good health and CMV-seronegative.

The chain has TRBV7-9 and TRBJ2-3; 7 bases match TRBD2. V shed 5 bases, J shed 0 bases, and the junction held 8 bases outside the gene matches. From germline, CDR1 is SEHNR and CDR2 FQNEAQ (reference sequence). The CDR3 extends over 16 amino acids. CDR3 coding DNA: TGTGCCAGCAGCCCCCCGACTAGCAGAAGCACAGATACGCAGTATTTT. Translation gives CASSPPTSRSTDTQYF.

The V call is TRBV5-1, the J call TRBJ2-5; 7 bases line up with TRBD1. The CDR3 has 15 residues. V trimming: 0 bases; J trimming: 5 bases; junction bases outside the gene matches: 7. Germline loops: CDR1 SGHRS, CDR2 YFSETQ. The CDR3: CASSLDRRGTETQYF. CDR3 in DNA: TGCGCCAGCAGCTTGGACCGCAGGGGGACGGAGACCCAGTACTTC.

This sequence joins TRBV5-1 and TRBJ2-1; 7 bases are shared with TRBD1. The CDR3 is made up of 15 amino acids. V lost 4 bases to trimming and J lost 5 bases; unmatched junction nucleotides: 9. Germline CDR1 and CDR2: SGHRS and YFSETQ. CDR3 nucleotide sequence: TGCGCCAGCAGCCCAGACAGGGCGTTGGACAATGAGCAGTTCTTC. Its protein is CASSPDRALDNEQFF.

A single count supports this clone. This chain links TRBV5-1 with TRBJ2-2, with a possible D match to TRBD2 (5 bases). This CDR3 region has 17 residues. Trimming removed 4 bases from V and 4 bases from J, with 20 bases in between. Germline CDR1 and CDR2: SGHRS and YFSETQ. Here the CDR3 reads CASSRFRPGLGTGELFF. DNA for the CDR3: TGCGCCAGCAGCCGATTCCGACCGGGGTTAGGCACCGGGGAGCTGTTTTTT.

V and J are TRBV4-3 and TRBJ1-3; no definite D call. The germline V gene has CDR1 LGHNA and CDR2 YSLEER. Between the trimmed V and J ends, which lost 0 bases and 0 bases, there was a span of 18 bases. CDR3 length equals 19 residues. The CDR3 DNA reads as TGCGCCAGCAGCCAAGATGGATTCCGGGAGGGAATCTCTGGAAACACCATATATTTT. As protein: CASSQDGFREGISGNTIYF.

A note on this clone: A junction end diverges from the germline sequence, so it may reflect a read error. Other nucleotide sequences from this sample produce the same CDR3. J is TRBJ1-6 and V is TRBV5-4; D may be TRBD1 (5 bases). CDR1 and CDR2 from the germline V gene are SGHNT and YYREEE (reference sequence). This CDR3 contains 15 residues. This chain's CDR3 is CASSQEFGAGSPLHF. CDR3 sequence (DNA): TGCGCCAGCAGCCAAGAGTTTGGGGCTGGATCACCCCTCCACTTT.

The genes are TRBV6-7 and TRBJ2-7, with D possibly being TRBD1 (6 bases). TRBV6-7 counts as an open reading frame of uncertain function. The CDR3 runs to 15 residues. V was trimmed by 10 bases and J by 1 base, leaving 20 bases between them. The CDR3 nucleotides are TGTGCCACCCCTGGGGCCCAAACAGGGTCCTACGAGCAGTACTTC. Amino acid sequence: CATPGAQTGSYEQYF.

The table lists this clone with a count of one. The rearrangement links TRBV27 to TRBJ2-5, with a weak D call TRBD1 (5 bases). The CDR3 is made up of 15 amino acids. From germline, CDR1 is MNHEY and CDR2 SMNVEV (reference sequence). The V end lost 0 bases, the J end lost 2 bases, and 10 bases lay between the germline ends. The CDR3 loop is CASSLSQGTQETQYF. CDR3 bases: TGTGCCAGCAGTTTATCCCAGGGCACTCAAGAGACCCAGTACTTC.

The chain links TRBV20-1 to TRBJ2-1; weak D call: TRBD1 (5 bases). Germline V gene sequence: CDR1 DFQATT, CDR2 SNEGSKA (reference sequence). V gave up 6 bases and J gave up 6 bases, with 9 bases separating them. The CDR3 consists of 11 residues. The CDR3 region has the DNA TGCAGTGCAGGGGCGCCCAATGAGCAGTTCTTC. It encodes CSAGAPNEQFF.

V and J are TRBV5-1 and TRBJ2-5; TRBD2 agrees at 7 bases. CDR3 size: 14 residues. Trimming removed 2 bases from V and 1 base from J; junction bases left unmatched: 2. Germline V gene sequence: CDR1 SGHRS, CDR2 YFSETQ. CDR3 DNA: TGCGCCAGCAGCTTAAGCGGGGCCCAAGAGACCCAGTACTTC. Translated, it gives CASSLSGAQETQYF.

V is TRBV19 and J is TRBJ2-7; D possibly corresponds to TRBD1 (5 bases). The CDR3 loop spans 15 amino acids. V lost 5 bases and J lost 2, with 16 bases in between. CDR1 is LNHDA and CDR2 is SQIVND in the germline V gene (reference sequence). This CDR3 is CASSAGYRSPYEQYF. As DNA, the CDR3 is TGTGCCAGTAGTGCCGGTTACAGGAGCCCCTACGAGCAGTACTTC. Full variable domain (rest looked up from reference TRBV19 and TRBJ2-7): DGGITQSPKYLFRKEGQNVTLSCEQNLNHDAMYWYRQDPGQGLRLIYYSQIVNDFQKGDIAEGYSVSREKKESFPLTVTSAQKNPTAFYLCASSAGYRSPYEQYFGPGTRLTVT.

V is TRBV7-9 and J is TRBJ2-7, with 13 bases that match TRBD2. Trimming at V came to 1 base and at J to 7 bases, leaving 10 bases not matched to a gene. The CDR3 is 17 residues long. Germline CDR1 and CDR2: SEHNR and FQNEAQ (reference sequence). The CDR3 coding sequence is TGTGCCAGCAGCTTAGGGGGGACTAGCGGGACTGCGCGAGAGCAGTACTTC. Translating it yields CASSLGGTSGTAREQYF.

This chain joins TRBV5-1 and TRBJ2-1; TRBD2 aligns across 8 bases. With 5 bases clipped from V and 8 bases from J, the junction kept 12 bases outside the gene matches. The CDR3 spans 15 residues. The germline CDR1 and CDR2 sequences are SGHRS and YFSETQ. CDR3 coding DNA: TGCGCCAGCAGAACGGCTAGCGGGCAGGGAGATGAGCAGTTCTTC. Translation gives CASRTASGQGDEQFF.

This clone was seen a single time. The genes are TRBV10-2 and TRBJ2-5; 14 positions agree with TRBD2. Germline V gene lookup returns CDR1 WSHSY and CDR2 SAAADI. The CDR3 runs to 16 residues. Germline trimming cut 5 bases from V and 0 bases from J; bases unmatched to any gene: 2. In DNA form, the CDR3 reads TGCGCCAGCAGTAGGACTAGCGGGGGGAACCAAGAGACCCAGTACTTC. It translates to CASSRTSGGNQETQYF.

The chain's CDR3 is CASSLDGGAAEQYF. The CDR3 bases are TGTGCCAGCAGCTTAGACGGAGGGGCGGCCGAGCAGTACTTC. The genes are TRBV7-9 and TRBJ2-7; D is possibly TRBD2 (6 bases). Germline assignment: CDR1 SEHNR and CDR2 FQNEAQ (reference sequence). V gave up 1 base and J gave up 6 bases, with 13 bases separating them. The CDR3 extends over 14 amino acids.

The chain employs TRBV19 and TRBJ2-3; D might be TRBD2 (5 bases). Trimming took 4 bases from V and 0 from J, leaving 11 bases between them. The CDR3 has 15 amino acids. Looked up from germline, CDR1 is LNHDA and CDR2 is SQIVND (reference sequence). The CDR3 coding sequence is TGTGCCAGTAGTAATCGAGGGCATAGCACAGATACGCAGTATTTT. Its protein product is CASSNRGHSTDTQYF.

The V gene is TRBV19, the J gene TRBJ1-1; 9 bases are shared with TRBD1. Germline V CDR1 and CDR2: LNHDA, SQIVND (reference sequence). Germline trimming cut 8 bases from V and 1 base from J; bases unmatched to any gene: 5. The length of the CDR3 is 14 residues. DNA of the CDR3: TGTGCCAGTCGACAGGGGGGAAAGAACACTGAAGCTTTCTTT. Translated, it gives CASRQGGKNTEAFF.

V is TRBV25-1 and J is TRBJ1-1; D call uncertain. V shed 0 bases and J shed 3 bases, with 5 bases lying between them. There are 13 residues in the CDR3. Germline V lookup: CDR1 MGHDK, CDR2 SYGVNS. Here the CDR3 DNA reads TGTGCCAGCAGTGAATACCGGGACACTGAAGCTTTCTTT. Translation: CASSEYRDTEAFF.

The chain uses TRBV4-3 and TRBJ1-2; D is ambiguous. V lost 0 bases, J lost 4 bases, and 15 bases lay in between. This CDR3 is 16 amino acids long. Looked up from germline, CDR1 is LGHNA and CDR2 is YSLEER. CDR3 region: CASSQDLVGRGYGYTF. The CDR3 DNA is TGCGCCAGCAGCCAAGATTTGGTCGGACGGGGCTATGGCTACACCTTC.

The V and J genes are TRBV7-2 and TRBJ2-7, with 7 positions matching TRBD1. Germline CDR1 is SGHTA and CDR2 is FQGNSA. The CDR3 extends over 15 amino acids. Trimming took 0 bases from V and 5 from J; bases not matched to a gene: 7. The CDR3 coding sequence is TGTGCCAGCAGCTTAGCCCGACAGGGTTCCCACGAGCAGTACTTC. It specifies CASSLARQGSHEQYF.